The present entry profiles one TCR beta chain with its context. Its antigen is not identified. The V gene's germline CDR1 is MNHEY and CDR2 SVGAGI. This CDR3 region has 16 residues. V lost 4 bases, J lost 3 bases, and 12 bases stayed unmatched. Some clones are missing from TCRdb's copy, which holds only in-frame ones; the method was immunoSEQ multiplex PCR. The profile covers approximately 88,000 clones, with approximately 90% appearing a single time and over 3.5% taken by the ten largest. This entry comes from a study of T cells in localized non-small cell lung cancer. Findings and limits, study-wide: Heterogeneity within the tumor remains possible, as just one region underwent sequencing. Measurement of T cell clonality placed uninvolved adjacent lung highest, above the level in tumor. An association was observed between higher blood T cell density and longer overall survival. Appearances in adjacent lung were noted for a median about 50 of the top 100 tumor clones.

This rearrangement joins TRBV6-5 to TRBJ2-7, with 7 bases fitting TRBD2. The clonotype was recovered from a woman between 35 and 75 years old with stage II squamous cell lung carcinoma. The sample was PBMCs, taken before any cancer treatment. In DNA, the CDR3 is TGTGCCAGCAGTTTGGCGGGGGTACAAAATTACTACGAGCAGTACTTC. Translating it yields CASSLAGVQNYYEQYF.